The T cell receptor beta chain described here comes from a study of blood T cell repertoires in COVID-19. Measured with immunoSEQ multiplex PCR; TCRdb has only the in-frame clones, and not every one. The table includes hundreds of thousands of clones, 90% detected once. Sequencing input: PBMCs or T cells enriched from blood (not recorded which). The receptor's source is a woman aged 18-29 years with acute COVID-19.

The CDR3 nucleotides read TGTGCCAGCTCACCACGTCCCATAGCGGGAGGAATCGTCTACGAGCAGTACTTC. Translation gives CASSPRPIAGGIVYEQYF. The V gene is TRBV18, the J gene TRBJ2-7; 10 bases fit TRBD2. Germline CDR1 and CDR2: KGHSH and LQKENI. The CDR3 length is 18 residues. V was pared by 1 base and J by 3 bases, with 12 bases of the junction left unmatched.